This T cell receptor beta chain is from a study of T cells in Graves' hyperthyroidism and ophthalmopathy (dated by TCRdb to the late 2010s). For the wider study: Peripheral blood samples were taken at the time of initial diagnosis, prior to any treatment. Thyroid tissue and blood T-cell repertoires from six Graves' hyperthyroidism patients were also compared in the study. A discovery cohort of about 95 patients, 43 with Graves' ophthalmopathy and approximately 60 with stable Graves' hyperthyroidism, was used to find distinguishing TCR V-J signatures. The paper describes TCR Vbeta CDR3 sequencing of 120 to 150 peripheral blood samples, made up of roughly 45 ophthalmopathy patients, roughly 75 hyperthyroidism patients and some 17 progressor patients. After sampling, hyperthyroidism patients received methimazole starting at 30 mg daily, and ophthalmopathy patients received high-dose intravenous methylprednisolone. The roughly 90 discovery patients were divided at random into training and test sets in a 7:3 ratio. Prospective prediction of ophthalmopathy was tested in an independent validation cohort consisting of roughly 19 hyperthyroidism patients and 17 patients who later progressed to ophthalmopathy.

Amplification of TCR beta CDR3 regions was carried out from RNA transcripts. For the first round of RT-PCR on the TCR CDR3, the HTBI primer set was used together with the Qiagen OneStep RT-PCR kit. Libraries were constructed in a second round of multiplex PCR, after which size selection and purification were carried out. Libraries were sequenced paired-end with 100 bp reads on an Illumina HiSeq2000. The original methods were these. Raw data were processed with SOAPnuke, discarding reads with adapters, uncalled bases, mean Phred below 15, or no exact constant-primer or identifier match. COPE v1.2.5 was used to merge the high-quality paired reads, and each unique nucleotide sequence was defined as a clonotype. Clonotypes were aligned to IMGT TRBV, TRBD and TRBJ reference segments using MiTCR v1.1. Only V-J combinations with frequency above 0.0001, covering 99% to 99.2% of repertoires, were analysed. A TCS score was defined as the ratio of F50 (clonal expansion) to E x V (chaos), with BLOSUM62-based TCRdist applied between CDR3 peptides within each V-J. Welch's t-statistics and random forest reduced 450 to 600 V-J features to 10 to 15, which were used in a naive Bayes classifier (R e1071). TCRdb's own reprocessing of the public reads used fastp at Q25 and MiXCR and kept productive beta chains. Here each entry gathers all rows of one CDR3 protein and keeps the most common genes and DNA. TCRdb, not the original authors, processed these V and J calls. This sample has 600,000 or so distinct CDR3 sequences in its table, and about 17% of those were observed once. The ten largest clones add up to approximately 3.8% of the sample.

Study-level results and caveats: No statistical method was used to fix the sample size in advance, and group allocation was not hidden from the investigators. Ophthalmopathy was separated from stable hyperthyroidism by a 13 V-J signature model, with around 88% sensitivity and 81% to 82% specificity obtained in cross-validation and 80%/75% obtained in testing. In validation, the model predicted progression to ophthalmopathy a median of around 6.5 months before onset, with over 55% sensitivity and roughly 79% specificity. Most expanded thyroid clonotypes (frequency above 0.001) were also detected in blood, suggesting blood repertoires may reflect thyroid immune responses.

Graves' hyperthyroidism was defined as stable when no progression to ophthalmopathy occurred over 18 months of follow-up. Hyperthyroidism patients were newly diagnosed, with disease duration under 2 months, and aged 18 to 65 years. Any patient with an uncontrolled infection, another autoimmune disease, pregnancy or lactation was excluded. Diagnoses relied on clinical symptoms, serum thyroxine and TRAb, thyroid ultrasound and orbital computed tomography. Ficoll-Paque density gradient centrifugation was used to isolate PBMCs from around 10 ml of fresh peripheral blood. Total RNA was extracted using Trizol reagent, and RNA quality was assessed on an Agilent 2100 Bioanalyzer. This clonotype has at least ten counts. Its cognate antigen has yet to be identified. Base qualities are missing; no much larger clone stands one base away. The CDR3, from cysteine to phenylalanine, totals 19 residues. Just CDR3 DNA is preserved here, 57 bases in frame from base 1. CDR1 is given as MDHEN and CDR2 as SYDVKM, both from the germline V gene. The junction shows trimming of 5 bases on V and 3 bases on J, and the gene matches do not reach 16 bases of it.

Sequenced: blood. The V and J segments used are TRBV28 and TRBJ2-5; 12 of the junction bases match TRBD1. This sequence originates from a woman aged 30 to 39 with Graves' hyperthyroidism. The DNA reads TGTGCCAGCAGTATCACCGCAACCGGGACAGGGGGCGGAGAAGAGACCCAGTACTTC. This codes for CASSITATGTGGGEETQYF. Beyond the CDR3, the reference TRBV28 and TRBJ2-5 genes provide the residues; the full variable domain reads: DVKVTQSSRYLVKRTGEKVFLECVQDMDHENMFWYRQDPGLGLRLIYFSYDVKMKEKGDIPEGYSVSREKKERFSLILESASTNQTSMYLCASSITATGTGGGEETQYFGPGTRLLVL.